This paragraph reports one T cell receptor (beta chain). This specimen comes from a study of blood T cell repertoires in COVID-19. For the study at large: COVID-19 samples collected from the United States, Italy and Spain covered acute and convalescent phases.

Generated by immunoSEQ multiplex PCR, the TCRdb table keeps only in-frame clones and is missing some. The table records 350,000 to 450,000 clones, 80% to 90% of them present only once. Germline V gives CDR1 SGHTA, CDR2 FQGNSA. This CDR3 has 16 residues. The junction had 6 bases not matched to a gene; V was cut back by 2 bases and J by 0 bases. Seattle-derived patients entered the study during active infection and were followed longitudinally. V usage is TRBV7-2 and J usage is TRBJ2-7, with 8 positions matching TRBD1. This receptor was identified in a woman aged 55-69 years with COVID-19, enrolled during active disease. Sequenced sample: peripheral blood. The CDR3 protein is CASSLLGDRFSYEQYF. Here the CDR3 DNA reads TGTGCCAGCAGCTTATTGGGGGACAGGTTCTCCTACGAGCAGTACTTC.